This entry concerns a single TCR beta chain. As yet, its antigen is unknown. This table comes from immunoSEQ multiplex PCR, and its TCRdb copy is limited to in-frame clones, with some not included. The sample has a few hundred thousand clones, 90% to 98% seen once. This sample was included in a study of shared clonotypes between healthy human individuals. V lost 5 bases, J lost 3 bases, and 13 bases lay in between. In germline, CDR1 is GTSNPN, CDR2 SVGIG (reference sequence). The CDR3 spans 14 residues. Study-wide findings and caveats: In general, naive subsets displayed greater estimated richness than memory subsets did. It was observed that 5% to 6% of naive CD4 clonotypes were shared across a handful of donors.

V gene TRBV30 combines with J gene TRBJ1-4, with a tentative D call TRBD1 (6 bases). The sequence derives from a man in his thirties or forties in good health. The sample consisted of memory CD8+ T cells sorted from blood. Regarding subset: CD45RO+ cells pooled with CCR7-negative TemRA cells. Here the CDR3 DNA reads TGTGCCTGGGGGGGGCCGGCCGCTAATGAAAAACTGTTTTTT. This codes for CAWGGPAANEKLFF.